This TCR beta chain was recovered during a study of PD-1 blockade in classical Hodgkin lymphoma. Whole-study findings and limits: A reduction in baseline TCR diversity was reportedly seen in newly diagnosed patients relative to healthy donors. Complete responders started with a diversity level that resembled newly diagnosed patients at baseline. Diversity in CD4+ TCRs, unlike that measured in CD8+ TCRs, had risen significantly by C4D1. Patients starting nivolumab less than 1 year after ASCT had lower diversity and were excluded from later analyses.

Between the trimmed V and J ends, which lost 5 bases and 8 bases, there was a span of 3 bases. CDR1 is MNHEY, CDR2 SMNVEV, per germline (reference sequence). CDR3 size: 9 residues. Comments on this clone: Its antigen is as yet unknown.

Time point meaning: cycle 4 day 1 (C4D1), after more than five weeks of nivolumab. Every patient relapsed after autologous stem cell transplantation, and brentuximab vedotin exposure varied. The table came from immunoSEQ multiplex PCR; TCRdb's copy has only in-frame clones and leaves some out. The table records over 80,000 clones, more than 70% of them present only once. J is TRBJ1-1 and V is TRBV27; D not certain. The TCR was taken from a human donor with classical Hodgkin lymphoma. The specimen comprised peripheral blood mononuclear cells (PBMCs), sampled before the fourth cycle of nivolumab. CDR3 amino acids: CASSQEAFF. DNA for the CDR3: TGTGCCAGCAGTCAAGAAGCTTTCTTT.